The clone carrying this T cell receptor (beta chain) was observed a few times. Its antigen is not known. The data stem from a study of CD8 T cells in ankylosing spondylitis. Findings of the study overall: Eight or nine highly homologous variants formed a TCR beta motif that appeared characteristic of ankylosing spondylitis blood. From matched ankylosing spondylitis synovial fluid, disease-linked clones were reportedly recovered at significantly enriched levels. Earlier literature documents some of the motif variants in reactive arthritis synovial fluid and blood.

Germline lookup yields CDR1 KGHDR and CDR2 SFDVKD. The V end was cut by 3 bases, the J end by 0 bases, with 15 bases between. The CDR3 covers 17 residues. Generation of TCR beta libraries employed quantitative 5'-RACE incorporating molecular barcodes. TCRdb re-analysed the 5' RACE reads in MiXCR, keeping a single row per CDR3 protein. The table has 80,000 to 100,000 distinct CDR3 sequences, about 9.1% seen once. The sequence derives from a male donor with ankylosing spondylitis or in good health (not recorded which). The rearrangement joins TRBV24-1 to TRBJ2-3; a weak D match, TRBD2 (5 bases). Material for sequencing was blood, either unsorted or a sorted T cell fraction (not recorded which). The CDR3 sequence is CATSDPRRGTSTDTQYF. The DNA for the CDR3 is TGTGCCACCAGTGATCCCCGACGGGGAACTAGCACAGATACGCAGTATTTT.